This TCR beta chain was identified in a study of cytomegalovirus exposure and HLA in healthy donors. Germline V gives CDR1 MGHDK, CDR2 SYGVNS. V shed 6 bases, J shed 4 bases, and the junction held 5 bases outside the gene matches. CDR3 length: 15 residues. Primers: 60 Vbeta forward and 13 Jbeta reverse. The protocol was immunoSEQ multiplex PCR, while the TCRdb copy is restricted to in-frame clones and leaves out a portion. Seen here are some 94,000 clones, 69% observed once, and the top ten hold 2.5% to 3%. V is TRBV25-1 and J is TRBJ1-4, with TRBD1 identical over 10 bases. Input material: PBMCs. The TCR originated in a man in his fifties or sixties in good health and CMV-seronegative. CDR3 coding DNA: TGTGCCAGCAGCAGACAGGGGGCCGGTAATGAAAAACTGTTTTTT. As protein: CASSRQGAGNEKLFF.